The next 29 T cell receptor beta chains were all read from a single sample in a study of persistence of HIV-infected CD4 T cells (dated by TCRdb to 2020 to 2022). The treatment or condition label corresponds to: suppressive antiretroviral therapy. Cells were stimulated with lysates of CMV-infected fibroblasts at 9 to 10 ug/mL. Memory populations depleted of antigen-responding cells were obtained by sorting nonresponding CD40L-negative CD69-negative CD45RO-high memory CD4+ T cells. The immunoSEQ hsTCRB assay version 4, run in survey mode, was used to sequence TCRbeta repertoires from genomic DNA. Entries here come from immuneACCESS through TCRdb and include only in-frame sequences with V and J called. Some clones fail to appear in such tables; in the studies checked, an unresolved V gene covers under half of the shortfall, and the cause of the remainder is unknown. The sample has tens of thousands of clones on record, 78% of them singletons. Roughly 0.8% of the sample rests with the top ten.

Their cognate antigens are unknown. Source: CD4+ T cells sorted from PBMCs after roughly 18-hour stimulation, taken from a patient who received antiretroviral therapy. The cell subset or site label, as the study defines it: CD40L-CD69- CD45RO-high memory CD4 T cells not responding to CMV lysate. The source is an adult woman with HIV who was CMV-seropositive.

This chain connects TRBV3-1 (or the pseudogene TRBV3-2) to TRBJ1-4; maybe TRBD1 (5 bases). V was shortened by 4 bases and J by 6 bases, with 12 bases between the two germline ends. Germline V gene sequence: CDR1 LGHDT, CDR2 YNNKEL (reference sequence). The CDR3 consists of 14 residues. The CDR3 reads CASSLWQGDEKLFF. The CDR3 nucleotides read TGTGCCAGCAGCCTGTGGCAGGGCGATGAAAAACTGTTTTTT.

The V gene is TRBV2, the J gene TRBJ2-2, with 8 nucleotides matching TRBD1. From germline, CDR1 is SNHLY and CDR2 FYNNEI. V gave up 6 bases and J gave up 4 bases; unmatched junction bases: 7. The CDR3 is 15 amino acids. CDR3 amino acids: CASRTDRGITGELFF. CDR3 DNA sequence: TGTGCCAGCAGGACAGACAGGGGAATCACCGGGGAGCTGTTTTTT.

V gene TRBV6-2 or TRBV6-3 combines with J gene TRBJ2-5, with no clear D. The CDR3 is 15 amino acids. V dropped 2 bases and J dropped 1 base, with 11 bases sitting between them. The germline gives CDR1 MNHEY, CDR2 SVGEGT. In DNA, the CDR3 is TGTGCCAGCAGTTACGGCGGCAGTCCCCAAGAGACCCAGTACTTC. Protein product: CASSYGGSPQETQYF.

The chain joins TRBV7-3 to TRBJ2-2; D unclear. V was cut by 6 bases and J by 3 bases, with 11 bases left in between. The germline CDR1 and CDR2 sequences are SGHTA and FQGTGA. The CDR3 runs 14 residues. In DNA form, the CDR3 reads TGTGCCAGCAGGCCCTTTAGTGACACCGGGGAGCTGTTTTTT. Its protein is CASRPFSDTGELFF. Variable domain in full (rest from reference TRBV7-3 and TRBJ2-2): GAGVSQTPSNKVTEKGKYVELRCDPISGHTALYWYRQSLGQGPEFLIYFQGTGAADDSGLPNDRFFAVRPEGSVSTLKIQRTERGDSAVYLCASRPFSDTGELFFGEGSRLTVL.

CDR3: CASSVLARNTEAFF. CDR3 coding DNA: TGTGCCAGCAGTGTGCTTGCCAGGAACACTGAAGCTTTCTTT. J is TRBJ1-1 and V is TRBV28; D unresolved. V lost 5 bases to trimming and J lost 1 base, with 11 bases between them. The CDR3 length is 14 residues. CDR1 and CDR2 from the germline V gene are MDHEN and SYDVKM.

This clone has a handful of counts. This sequence joins TRBV2 and TRBJ1-1; D unclear. V lost 6 bases, J lost 0 bases, and 8 bases lay in between. Germline CDR1 SNHLY, CDR2 FYNNEI. This CDR3 has 13 residues. This chain's CDR3 is CASRLAMNTEAFF. The CDR3 coding sequence is TGTGCCAGCAGACTTGCAATGAACACTGAAGCTTTCTTT.

The V and J genes are TRBV7-9 and TRBJ2-7; the match to TRBD1 covers 11 bases. CDR1 SEHNR and CDR2 FQNEAQ come from the germline V gene (reference sequence). Trimming removed 5 bases from V and 0 bases from J; junction bases left unmatched: 3. There are 15 residues in the CDR3. This CDR3 is CASSRTGGDSYEQYV. CDR3 coding DNA: TGTGCCAGCAGCCGGACAGGGGGCGACTCCTACGAGCAGTACGTC.

The rearrangement uses TRBV9 and TRBJ2-3, with TRBD1 matching 7 bases. This CDR3 contains 16 residues. V gave up 0 bases and J gave up 2 bases; unmatched junction bases: 6. The germline gives CDR1 SGDLS, CDR2 YYNGEE. This CDR3 is CASSVGTGRSTDTQYF. The DNA for the CDR3 is TGTGCCAGCAGCGTAGGGACAGGCCGATCCACAGATACGCAGTATTTT.

This clone appeared a single time. The V call is TRBV3-1 (or the pseudogene TRBV3-2), the J call TRBJ1-2; TRBD1 matches 10 bases. The CDR3 extends over 16 amino acids. The V and J ends lost 1 base and 2 bases, in that order; junction bases with no gene match: 4. Germline CDR1 is LGHDT and CDR2 is YNNKEL (reference sequence). As DNA, the CDR3 is TGTGCCAGCAGCCAAGCCCAGACAGGGGGCAACTATGGCTACACCTTC. Translation: CASSQAQTGGNYGYTF.

The CDR3 loop is CASSSTGTGPEHQPQHF. The CDR3 bases are TGTGCCAGCAGCTCTACCGGGACAGGGCCGGAGCATCAGCCCCAGCATTTT. The chain is built from TRBV7-3 and TRBJ1-5; 9 bases are shared with TRBD1. From germline, CDR1 is SGHTA and CDR2 FQGTGA. This CDR3 is 17 amino acids long. Unmatched junction bases numbered 12, after V lost 4 bases and J lost 5 bases.

This chain links TRBV7-6 with TRBJ2-2, with TRBD1 identical over 10 bases. The germline V gene has CDR1 SGHVS and CDR2 FNYEAQ. Losses at the gene ends were 7 bases for V and 2 bases for J; bases not matched to a gene: 7. CDR3 length: 16 amino acids. The CDR3 protein is CASTATGGANTGELFF. The CDR3 DNA reads as TGTGCCAGCACCGCGACAGGGGGCGCAAACACCGGGGAGCTGTTTTTT.

The chain combines TRBV12-3 or TRBV12-4 with TRBJ1-3; D not resolved. The V gene lost 5 bases and the J gene lost 3 bases, with 5 bases spanning the gap. The CDR3 contains 12 residues. The CDR3 sequence is CASSTVGNTIYF. CDR3 nucleotides: TGTGCCAGCAGTACTGTTGGAAACACCATATATTTT.

This chain uses TRBV5-1 with TRBJ1-2, with 7 bases matching TRBD1. The CDR3 length is 15 residues. Germline assignment: CDR1 SGHRS and CDR2 YFSETQ. V dropped 0 bases and J dropped 6; count of bases not matched to a gene: 8. The CDR3 bases are TGCGCCAGCAGCTTGGACTCAGGGGGTGTGGATGGCTACACCTTC. Encoded protein: CASSLDSGGVDGYTF.

This clone turned up a few times. DNA of the CDR3: TGTGCCACCAGTGATTGGACCGTAGACGATAGACATGGCTACACCTTC. Translation: CATSDWTVDDRHGYTF. The rearrangement joins TRBV24-1 to TRBJ1-2; D not certain. V gave up 2 bases and J gave up 6 bases, with 18 bases separating them. The CDR3 has 16 amino acids. The germline V gene has CDR1 KGHDR and CDR2 SFDVKD.

This clone has more than one count but fewer than ten. V gene TRBV18 combines with J gene TRBJ2-7; 9 bases line up with TRBD1. This CDR3 contains 14 residues. Unmatched junction bases numbered 9, after V lost 5 bases and J lost 7 bases. Looked up from germline, CDR1 is KGHSH and CDR2 is LQKENI. CDR3 DNA sequence: TGTGCCAGCTCAACCACGGACAGGGGCAGAGAGCAGTACGTC. It encodes CASSTTDRGREQYV.

V gene TRBV5-1 combines with J gene TRBJ1-4, with TRBD1 as a possible D gene (6 bases). The CDR3 sequence is 14 residues long. CDR1 SGHRS and CDR2 YFSETQ come from the germline V gene. Trimming removed 4 bases at V and 7 bases at J, with 14 bases between. CDR3 sequence reads: CASSQTGNREKLFF. As DNA, the CDR3 is TGCGCCAGCAGCCAAACAGGGAATCGTGAAAAACTGTTTTTT. Full variable domain (outside the CDR3, taken from reference TRBV5-1 and TRBJ1-4): KAGVTQTPRYLIKTRGQQVTLSCSPISGHRSVSWYQQTPGQGLQFLFEYFSETQRNKGNFPGRFSGRQFSNSRSEMNVSTLELGDSALYLCASSQTGNREKLFFGSGTQLSVL.

The chain recombines TRBV2 with TRBJ2-3; D might be TRBD2 (5 bases). CDR3 size: 12 residues. V was pared by 6 bases and J by 5 bases, with 9 bases between. CDR1 is SNHLY, CDR2 FYNNEI, per germline. The CDR3 DNA sequence: TGTGCCAGCAGGCGGGTAGGAGATACGCAGTATTTT. This translates into CASRRVGDTQYF.

The chain uses TRBV2 and TRBJ2-7; 7 bases are a match to TRBD1. Germline V CDR1 and CDR2: SNHLY, FYNNEI. V lost 4 bases to trimming and J lost 3 bases; unmatched junction nucleotides: 6. The CDR3 contains 14 residues. The CDR3 DNA is TGTGCCAGCAGTGGGGGGACAGCTTACTACGAGCAGTACTTC. This sequence encodes CASSGGTAYYEQYF.

Points on this clone: Other nucleotide sequences from this sample produce the same CDR3. The chain is built from TRBV5-1 and TRBJ2-3; D possibly matches TRBD1 or TRBD2 (5 bases each). V was trimmed by 4 bases and J by 0 bases, leaving 15 bases between them. The CDR3 contains 16 residues. Germline CDR1 SGHRS, CDR2 YFSETQ. The CDR3 sequence is CASSLSGRTSTDTQYF. As DNA, the CDR3 is TGCGCCAGCAGCCTATCGGGACGGACAAGCACAGATACGCAGTATTTT.

J is TRBJ1-6 and V is TRBV6-5; 10 nucleotides agree with TRBD1. V lost 2 bases and J lost 10; bases outside the gene matches: 2. The CDR3 contains 14 residues. CDR1 and CDR2 (germline): MNHEY, SVGAGI. The CDR3 sequence: CASSYGTGASPLHF. CDR3 nucleotides: TGTGCCAGCAGTTACGGGACAGGGGCCTCACCCCTCCACTTT.

For the CDR3, the DNA is TGTGCCAGCAGTGAATCCGGGGTCGGCTACACCTTC. It yields the protein CASSESGVGYTF. The J gene is TRBJ1-2, the V gene TRBV2; D gene ambiguous. Between the trimmed V and J ends, which lost 2 bases and 8 bases, there was a span of 9 bases. CDR3 size: 12 residues. Germline CDR1 and CDR2: SNHLY and FYNNEI.

J is TRBJ1-4 and V is TRBV18; 8 bases are a match to TRBD1. CDR1 is KGHSH and CDR2 is LQKENI in the germline V gene. This CDR3 is built from 14 residues. With V trimmed by 4 bases and J by 8 bases, 6 bases remained unmatched. The CDR3 is CASSRGQGVEKLFF. CDR3 bases: TGTGCCAGCTCACGCGGACAGGGCGTGGAAAAACTGTTTTTT.

The table lists this clone with a few counts. The V call is TRBV25-1, the J call TRBJ1-5; D remains ambiguous. The CDR3 runs to 14 residues. V lost 5 bases and J lost 0, with 8 bases in between. Per the germline V gene, CDR1 is MGHDK and CDR2 is SYGVNS. DNA of the CDR3: TGTGCCAGCAGTCGGTCGACTAGCAATCAGCCCCAGCATTTT. The encoded protein is CASSRSTSNQPQHF.

Points on this clone: Other DNA sequences in the same sample also yield this CDR3. This sequence joins TRBV5-1 and TRBJ2-2, with 7 bases lining up with TRBD1. The CDR3 consists of 15 residues. J gave up 1 base and V 4 bases, and 4 bases lay outside the gene matches. Germline CDR1 reads SGHRS; CDR2 reads YFSETQ. CDR3 nucleotide sequence: TGCGCCAGCAGCCTAGGACAGGAGAACACCGGGGAGCTGTTTTTT. Protein product: CASSLGQENTGELFF.

The chain recombines TRBV24-1 with TRBJ1-2; weak D call: TRBD1 (5 bases). V was cut by 4 bases and J by 6 bases, with 11 bases left in between. This CDR3 has 13 amino acids. Germline V lookup: CDR1 KGHDR, CDR2 SFDVKD. The CDR3 loop reads CATSDREWDGYTF. In DNA form, the CDR3 reads TGTGCCACCAGTGACAGGGAGTGGGATGGCTACACCTTC.

There are a few counts of this clone. The chain uses TRBV2 and TRBJ1-5; D is uncertain. Trimming stripped 0 bases from V and 4 bases from J, with 4 bases between. The V gene's germline CDR1 is SNHLY and CDR2 FYNNEI. The CDR3 sequence is 13 residues long. In DNA, the CDR3 is TGTGCCAGCAGTGAAGCAGGGAATCAGCCCCAGCATTTT. It yields the protein CASSEAGNQPQHF. The full variable domain, with the rest looked up from reference TRBV2 and TRBJ1-5, is EPEVTQTPSHQVTQMGQEVILRCVPISNHLYFYWYRQILGQKVEFLVSFYNNEISEKSEIFDDQFSVERPDGSNFTLKIRSTKLEDSAMYFCASSEAGNQPQHFGDGTRLSIL.

This chain uses TRBV6-1 with TRBJ1-1; D is possibly TRBD1 (6 bases). The CDR3 is 13 residues long. In germline, CDR1 is MNHNS, CDR2 SASEGT. Trimming removed 7 bases at V and 2 bases at J, with 11 bases between. The CDR3 spells CASNRGGNTEAFF. The CDR3 DNA sequence: TGTGCCAGCAATCGAGGGGGTAACACTGAAGCTTTCTTT.

About this clone itself: The junction departs from germline at one end; a sequencing error may be responsible. The chain recombines TRBV7-7 with TRBJ2-3; 8 bases agree with TRBD2. Germline lookup yields CDR1 SSHAT and CDR2 FNYEAQ (reference sequence). The CDR3 consists of 15 residues. The CDR3 sequence is CASSRGGPFTDTQYF. The DNA for the CDR3 is TGTGCTAGCAGCCGGGGGGGGCCTTTCACAGATACGCAGTATTTT.

V is TRBV14 and J is TRBJ2-7; D may be TRBD1 (6 bases). V was shortened by 5 bases and J by 6 bases, with 8 bases between the two germline ends. Germline CDR1 SGHDN, CDR2 FVKESK. This CDR3 has 11 amino acids. CDR3 nucleotides: TGTGCCAGCAGCTTCAGGGGCGAGCAGTACTTC. This encodes CASSFRGEQYF.